A single T cell receptor (beta chain) is shown here with its context. Its antigen is unknown. Trimming cost V 1 base and J 8 bases, with 14 bases left between them. CDR3 length equals 15 residues. In germline, CDR1 is SGHNT, CDR2 YENEEA. These data belong to a study of cytomegalovirus exposure and HLA in healthy donors. The study, taken as a whole, reports: According to an earlier analysis, most TCR beta V segments yielded productive rearrangements about 87% or about 30% of the time. Several top significant clusters appeared, in a later analysis, to be linked to common viral pathogens.

Both 60 Vbeta primers and 13 Jbeta primers went into the PCR. Profiling relied on immunoSEQ multiplex PCR, and the TCRdb table lists in-frame clones only, not all of them. The table includes around 140,000 clones, around 72% detected once. This rearrangement joins TRBV11-3 to TRBJ1-4, with no clear D. This sequence originates from a man aged 50 or older in good health and CMV-seropositive. Source material: PBMCs. The CDR3 coding sequence is TGTGCCAGCAGCTTAGGGCCGGGGAGGCTCGAAAAACTGTTTTTT. Protein product: CASSLGPGRLEKLFF.